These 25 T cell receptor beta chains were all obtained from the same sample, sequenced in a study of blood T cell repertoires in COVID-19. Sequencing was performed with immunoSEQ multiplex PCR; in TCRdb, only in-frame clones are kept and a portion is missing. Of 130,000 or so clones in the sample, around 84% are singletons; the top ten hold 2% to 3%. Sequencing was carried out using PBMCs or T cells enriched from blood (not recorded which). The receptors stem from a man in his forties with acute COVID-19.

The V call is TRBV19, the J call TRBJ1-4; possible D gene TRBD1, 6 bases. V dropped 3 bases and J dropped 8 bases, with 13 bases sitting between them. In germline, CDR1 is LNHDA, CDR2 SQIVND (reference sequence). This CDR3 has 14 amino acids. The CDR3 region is CASSIGQGTEKLFF. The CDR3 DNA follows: TGTGCCAGTAGTATTGGGCAGGGGACGGAAAAACTGTTTTTT.

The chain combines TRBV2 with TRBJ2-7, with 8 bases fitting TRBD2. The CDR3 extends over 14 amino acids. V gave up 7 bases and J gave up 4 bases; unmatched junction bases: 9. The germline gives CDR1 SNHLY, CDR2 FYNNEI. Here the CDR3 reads CASISGGAEYEQYF. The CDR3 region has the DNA TGTGCCAGCATTTCCGGGGGGGCGGAATACGAGCAGTACTTC.

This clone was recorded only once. The CDR3 nucleotides are TGTGCCAGCAGCCTACAAACAGGAACCGGCTACACCTTC. Translated, it gives CASSLQTGTGYTF. The chain has TRBV7-9 and TRBJ1-2; a weak D match, TRBD1 (5 bases). The CDR3 is made up of 13 amino acids. Between the trimmed V and J ends, which lost 5 bases and 8 bases, there was a span of 15 bases. Germline V lookup: CDR1 SEHNR, CDR2 FQNEAQ (reference sequence). The entire variable domain, with the rest obtained from reference TRBV7-9 and TRBJ1-2, is as follows: DTGVSQNPRHKITKRGQNVTFRCDPISEHNRLYWYRQTLGQGPEFLTYFQNEAQLEKSRLLSDRFSAERPKGSFSTLEIQRTEQGDSAMYLCASSLQTGTGYTFGSGTRLTVV.

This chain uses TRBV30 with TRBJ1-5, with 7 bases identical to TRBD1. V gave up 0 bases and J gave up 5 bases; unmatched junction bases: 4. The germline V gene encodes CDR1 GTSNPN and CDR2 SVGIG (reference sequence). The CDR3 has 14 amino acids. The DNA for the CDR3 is TGTGCCTGGAGTGTACTCAGGGGGGATCAGCCCCAGCATTTT. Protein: CAWSVLRGDQPQHF.

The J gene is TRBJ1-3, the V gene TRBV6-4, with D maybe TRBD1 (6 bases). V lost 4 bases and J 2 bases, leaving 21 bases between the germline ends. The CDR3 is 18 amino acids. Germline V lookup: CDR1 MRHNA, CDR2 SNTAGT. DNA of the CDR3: TGTGCCAGCAGTGCGGTCGCCAGGGGACCCCCACCTGGAAACACCATATATTTT. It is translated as CASSAVARGPPPGNTIYF.

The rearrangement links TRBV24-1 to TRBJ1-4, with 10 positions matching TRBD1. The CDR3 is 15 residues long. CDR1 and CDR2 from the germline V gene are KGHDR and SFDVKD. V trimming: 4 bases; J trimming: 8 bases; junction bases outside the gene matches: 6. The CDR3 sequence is CATSEAGTGEEKLFF. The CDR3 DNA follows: TGTGCCACCAGTGAAGCCGGGACAGGGGAAGAAAAACTGTTTTTT.

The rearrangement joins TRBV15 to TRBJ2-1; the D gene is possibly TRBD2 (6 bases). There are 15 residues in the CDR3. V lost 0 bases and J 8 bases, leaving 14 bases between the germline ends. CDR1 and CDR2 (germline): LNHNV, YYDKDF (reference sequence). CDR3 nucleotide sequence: TGTGCCACCAGCAGAGATTTGGCTAGCGAGCATGAGCAGTTCTTC. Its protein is CATSRDLASEHEQFF.

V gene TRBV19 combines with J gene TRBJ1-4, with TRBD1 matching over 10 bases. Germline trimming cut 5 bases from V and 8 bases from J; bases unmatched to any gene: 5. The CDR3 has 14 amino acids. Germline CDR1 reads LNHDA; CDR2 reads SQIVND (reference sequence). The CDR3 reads CASSFGTGVEKLFF. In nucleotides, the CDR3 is TGTGCCAGTAGTTTCGGGACAGGGGTGGAAAAACTGTTTTTT.

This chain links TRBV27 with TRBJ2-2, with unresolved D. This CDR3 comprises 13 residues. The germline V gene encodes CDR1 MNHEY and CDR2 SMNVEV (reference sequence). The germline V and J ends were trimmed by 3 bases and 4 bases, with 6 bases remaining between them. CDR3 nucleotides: TGTGCCAGCAGTTTCTTCCTCACCGGGGAGCTGTTTTTT. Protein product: CASSFFLTGELFF.

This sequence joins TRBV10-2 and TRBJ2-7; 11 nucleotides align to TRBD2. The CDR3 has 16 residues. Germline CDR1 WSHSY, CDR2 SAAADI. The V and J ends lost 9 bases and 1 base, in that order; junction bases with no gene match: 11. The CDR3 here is CASRTGGTSGSYEQYF. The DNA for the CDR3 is TGCGCCAGTCGAACCGGGGGGACTAGCGGATCCTACGAGCAGTACTTC.

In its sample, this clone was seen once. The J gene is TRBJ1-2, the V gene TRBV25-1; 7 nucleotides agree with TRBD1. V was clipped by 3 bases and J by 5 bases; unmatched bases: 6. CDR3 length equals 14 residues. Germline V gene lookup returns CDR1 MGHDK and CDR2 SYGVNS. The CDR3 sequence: CASSDPGTAYGYTF. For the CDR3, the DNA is TGTGCCAGCAGTGACCCCGGGACAGCTTATGGCTACACCTTC.

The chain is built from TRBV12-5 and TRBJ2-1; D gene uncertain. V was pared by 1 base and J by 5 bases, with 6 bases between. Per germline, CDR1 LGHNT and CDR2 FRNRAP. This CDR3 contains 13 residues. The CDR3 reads CASGLGGHNEQFF. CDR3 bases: TGTGCTAGTGGTTTGGGCGGTCACAATGAGCAGTTCTTC.

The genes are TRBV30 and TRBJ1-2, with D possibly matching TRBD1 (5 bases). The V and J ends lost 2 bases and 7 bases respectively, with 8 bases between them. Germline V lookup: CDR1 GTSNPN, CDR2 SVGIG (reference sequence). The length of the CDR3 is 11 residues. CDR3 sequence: CAWSFRAGYTF. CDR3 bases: TGTGCCTGGAGTTTCAGGGCTGGCTACACCTTC.

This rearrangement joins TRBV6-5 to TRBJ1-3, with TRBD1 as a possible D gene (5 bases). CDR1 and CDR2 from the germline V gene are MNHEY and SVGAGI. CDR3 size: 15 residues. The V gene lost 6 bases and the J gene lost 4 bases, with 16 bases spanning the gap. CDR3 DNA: TGTGCCAGCAGCCTTCAGGGTGAGAGGGGAAACACCATATATTTT. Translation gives CASSLQGERGNTIYF.

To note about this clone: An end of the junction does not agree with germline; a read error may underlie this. The CDR3 DNA sequence: TGTGCCGGCAGTAACCACCAAAGCCTTTATGGCTACACCTTC. It translates to CAGSNHQSLYGYTF. This chain connects TRBV28 to TRBJ1-2; D remains ambiguous. Germline values: CDR1 MDHEN, CDR2 SYDVKM. The CDR3 sequence is 14 residues long.

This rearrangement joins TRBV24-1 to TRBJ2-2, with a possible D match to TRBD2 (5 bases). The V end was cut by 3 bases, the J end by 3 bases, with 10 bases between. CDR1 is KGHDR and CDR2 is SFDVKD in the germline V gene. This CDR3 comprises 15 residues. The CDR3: CATSDATRDTGELFF. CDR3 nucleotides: TGTGCCACCAGTGATGCAACTAGGGACACCGGGGAGCTGTTTTTT.

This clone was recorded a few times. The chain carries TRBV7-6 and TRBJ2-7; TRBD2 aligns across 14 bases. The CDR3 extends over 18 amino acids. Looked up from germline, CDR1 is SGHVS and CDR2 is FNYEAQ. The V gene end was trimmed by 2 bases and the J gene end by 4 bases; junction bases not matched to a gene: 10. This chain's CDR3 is CASSLISGTSGSWYEQYF. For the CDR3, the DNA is TGTGCCAGCAGCTTAATCTCCGGGACTAGCGGGAGCTGGTACGAGCAGTACTTC.

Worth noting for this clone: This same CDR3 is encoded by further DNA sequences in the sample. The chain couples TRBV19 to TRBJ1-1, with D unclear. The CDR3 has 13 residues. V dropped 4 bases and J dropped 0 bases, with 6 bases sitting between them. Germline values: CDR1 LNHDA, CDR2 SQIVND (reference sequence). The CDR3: CASSTQMNTEAFF. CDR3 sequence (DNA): TGTGCCAGTAGTACACAGATGAACACTGAAGCTTTCTTT.

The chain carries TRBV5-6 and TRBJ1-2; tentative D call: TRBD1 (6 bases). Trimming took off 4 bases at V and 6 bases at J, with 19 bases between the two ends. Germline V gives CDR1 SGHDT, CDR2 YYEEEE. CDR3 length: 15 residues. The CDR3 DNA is TGTGCCAGCAGCCCTCTTCCTAGACAGGACAATGGCTACACCTTC. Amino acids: CASSPLPRQDNGYTF.

The CDR3 nucleotides read TGTGCCAGCAGCCCAGCGGGATTACAAGAGACCCAGTACTTC. Translated, it gives CASSPAGLQETQYF. The chain couples TRBV3-1 (or the pseudogene TRBV3-2) to TRBJ2-5; 7 bases map to TRBD2. This CDR3 contains 14 residues. CDR1 and CDR2 from the germline V gene are LGHDT and YNNKEL (reference sequence). The junction had 4 bases not matched to a gene; V was cut back by 4 bases and J by 2 bases.

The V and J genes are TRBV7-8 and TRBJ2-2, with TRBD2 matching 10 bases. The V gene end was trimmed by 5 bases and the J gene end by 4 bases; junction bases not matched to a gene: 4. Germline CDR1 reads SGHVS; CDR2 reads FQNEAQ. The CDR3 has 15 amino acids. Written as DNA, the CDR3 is TGTGCCAGCAGCCAGGGACTAGCGACCACCGGGGAGCTGTTTTTT. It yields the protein CASSQGLATTGELFF.

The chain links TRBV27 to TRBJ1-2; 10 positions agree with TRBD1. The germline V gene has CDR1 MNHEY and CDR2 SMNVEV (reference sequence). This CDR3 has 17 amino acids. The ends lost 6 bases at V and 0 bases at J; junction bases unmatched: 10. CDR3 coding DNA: TGTGCCAGCAGCGACAGGGGGCGGGGCTTAACTAACTATGGCTACACCTTC. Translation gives CASSDRGRGLTNYGYTF.

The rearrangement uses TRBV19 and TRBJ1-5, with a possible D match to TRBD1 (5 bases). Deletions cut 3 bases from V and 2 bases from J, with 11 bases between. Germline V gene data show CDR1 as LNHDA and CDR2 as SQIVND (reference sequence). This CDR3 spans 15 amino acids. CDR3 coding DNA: TGTGCCAGTAGTATTACGTCCAGGGGCAATCAGCCCCAGCATTTT. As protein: CASSITSRGNQPQHF.

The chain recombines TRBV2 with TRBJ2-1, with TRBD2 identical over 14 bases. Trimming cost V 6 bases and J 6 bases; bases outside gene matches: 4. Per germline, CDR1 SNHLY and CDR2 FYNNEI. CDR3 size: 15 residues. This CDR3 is CASSVGLAGGNEQFF. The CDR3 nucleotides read TGTGCCAGCAGCGTAGGACTAGCGGGAGGCAATGAGCAGTTCTTC.

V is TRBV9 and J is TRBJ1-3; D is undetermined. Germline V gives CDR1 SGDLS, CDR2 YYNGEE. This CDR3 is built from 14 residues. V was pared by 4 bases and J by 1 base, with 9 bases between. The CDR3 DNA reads TGTGCCAGCAGCTTATCACGGTCTGGAAACACCATATATTTT. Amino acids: CASSLSRSGNTIYF.